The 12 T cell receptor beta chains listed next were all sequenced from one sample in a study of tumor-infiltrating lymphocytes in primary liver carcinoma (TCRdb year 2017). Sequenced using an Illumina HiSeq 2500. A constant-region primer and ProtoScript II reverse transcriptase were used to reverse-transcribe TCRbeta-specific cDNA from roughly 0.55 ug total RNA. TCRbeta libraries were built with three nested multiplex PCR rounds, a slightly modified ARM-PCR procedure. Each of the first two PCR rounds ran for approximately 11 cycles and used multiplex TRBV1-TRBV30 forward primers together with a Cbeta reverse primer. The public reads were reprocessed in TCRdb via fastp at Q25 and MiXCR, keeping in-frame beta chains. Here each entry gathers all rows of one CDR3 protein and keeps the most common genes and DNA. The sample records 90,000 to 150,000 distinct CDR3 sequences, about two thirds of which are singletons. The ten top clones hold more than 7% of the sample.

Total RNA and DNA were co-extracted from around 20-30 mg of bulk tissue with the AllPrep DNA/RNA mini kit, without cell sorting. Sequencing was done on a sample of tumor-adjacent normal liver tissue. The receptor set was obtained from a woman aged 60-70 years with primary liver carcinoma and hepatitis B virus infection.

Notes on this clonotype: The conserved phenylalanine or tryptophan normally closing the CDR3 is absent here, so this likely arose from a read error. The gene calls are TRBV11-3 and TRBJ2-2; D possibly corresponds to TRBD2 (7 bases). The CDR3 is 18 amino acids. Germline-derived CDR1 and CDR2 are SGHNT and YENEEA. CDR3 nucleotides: TGTGCCAGCAGCCTAGACCTACGGGGGGCCTTAACCACCGGGGAGCTGTTTATT. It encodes CASSLDLRGALTTGELFI.

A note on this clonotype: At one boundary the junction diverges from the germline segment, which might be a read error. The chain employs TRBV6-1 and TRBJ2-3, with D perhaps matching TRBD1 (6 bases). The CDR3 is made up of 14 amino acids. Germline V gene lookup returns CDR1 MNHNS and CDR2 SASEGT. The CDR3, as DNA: TGTACCAGCAGCCTGACAGGACGCACAGATACGCAGTATTTT. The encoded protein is CTSSLTGRTDTQYF.

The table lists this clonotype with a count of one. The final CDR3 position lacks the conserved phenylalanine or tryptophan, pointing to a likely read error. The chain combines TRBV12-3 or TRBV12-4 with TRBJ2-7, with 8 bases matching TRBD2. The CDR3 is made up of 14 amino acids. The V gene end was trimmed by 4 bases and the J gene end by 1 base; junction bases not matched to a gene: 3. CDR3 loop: CASSSGLVSYEQYS. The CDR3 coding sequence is TGTGCCAGCAGTTCGGGACTAGTTTCCTACGAGCAGTACTCC.

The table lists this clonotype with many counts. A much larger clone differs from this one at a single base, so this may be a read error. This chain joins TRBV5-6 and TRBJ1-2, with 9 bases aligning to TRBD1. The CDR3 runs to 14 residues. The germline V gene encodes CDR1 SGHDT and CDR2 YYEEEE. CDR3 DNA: TGTGCCGGCAGCTTGACCGGGACAGGGAATGGCTACACCTTC. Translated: CAGSLTGTGNGYTF.

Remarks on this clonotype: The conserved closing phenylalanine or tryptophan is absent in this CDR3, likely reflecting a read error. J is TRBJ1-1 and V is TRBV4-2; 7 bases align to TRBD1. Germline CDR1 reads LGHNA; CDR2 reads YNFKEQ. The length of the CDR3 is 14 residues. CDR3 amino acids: CASSPGQLNTEAFS. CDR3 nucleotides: TGTGCCAGTAGCCCGGGACAGCTGAACACTGAAGCTTTCTCT.

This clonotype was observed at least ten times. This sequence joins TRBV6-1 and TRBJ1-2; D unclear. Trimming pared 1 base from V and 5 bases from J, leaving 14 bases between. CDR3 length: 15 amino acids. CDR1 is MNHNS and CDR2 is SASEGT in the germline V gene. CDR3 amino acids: CASSEVGKEIYGYTF. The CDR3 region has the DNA TGTGCCAGCAGTGAAGTCGGAAAAGAGATTTATGGCTACACCTTC.

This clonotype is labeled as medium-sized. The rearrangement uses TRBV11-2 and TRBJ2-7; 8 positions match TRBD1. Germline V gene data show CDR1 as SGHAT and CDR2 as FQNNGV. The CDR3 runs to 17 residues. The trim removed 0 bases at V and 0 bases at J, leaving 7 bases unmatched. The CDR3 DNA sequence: TGTGCCAGCAGCTTAGAAAGGGGGACAGGAGTCTCCTACGAGCAGTACTTC. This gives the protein CASSLERGTGVSYEQYF.

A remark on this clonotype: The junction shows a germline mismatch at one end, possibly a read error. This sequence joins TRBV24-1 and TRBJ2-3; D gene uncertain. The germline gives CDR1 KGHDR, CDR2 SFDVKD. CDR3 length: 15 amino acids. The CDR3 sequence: CATSDFERRTDTQYF. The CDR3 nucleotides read TGTGCCACCAGTGATTTTGAGAGACGCACAGATACACAGTATTTT.

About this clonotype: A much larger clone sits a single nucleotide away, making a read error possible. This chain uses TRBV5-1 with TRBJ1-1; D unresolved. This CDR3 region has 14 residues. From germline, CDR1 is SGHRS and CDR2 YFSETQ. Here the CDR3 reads CASSLSGSFTEALF. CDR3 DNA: TGCGCCAGCAGCTTGTCTGGGAGTTTCACTGAAGCTCTCTTT.

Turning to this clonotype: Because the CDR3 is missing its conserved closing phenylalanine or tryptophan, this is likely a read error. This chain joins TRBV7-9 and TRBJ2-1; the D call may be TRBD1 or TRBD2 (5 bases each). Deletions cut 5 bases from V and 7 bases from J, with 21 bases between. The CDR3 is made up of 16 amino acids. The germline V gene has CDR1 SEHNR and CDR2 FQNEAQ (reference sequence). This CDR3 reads CASSRDPRGSWNEQFL. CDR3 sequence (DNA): TGTGCCAGCAGCCGGGACCCAAGAGGAAGTTGGAATGAGCAGTTCTTA.

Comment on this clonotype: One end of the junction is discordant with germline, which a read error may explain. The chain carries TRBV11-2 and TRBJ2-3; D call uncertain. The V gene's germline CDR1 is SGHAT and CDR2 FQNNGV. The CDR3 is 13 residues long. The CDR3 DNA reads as TGTGCCGTCAGCTTAGATCGAGGAGATGCGCAGTATTTT. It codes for CAVSLDRGDAQYF. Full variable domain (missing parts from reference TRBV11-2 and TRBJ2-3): EAGVAQSPRYKIIEKRQSVAFWCNPISGHATLYWYQQILGQGPKLLIQFQNNGVVDDSQLPKDRFSAERLKGVDSTLKIQPAKLEDSAVYLCAVSLDRGDAQYFGPGTRLTVL.

DNA for the CDR3: TGCGCCAACGGTGAGTCGGTAATAGCGGGCCCCCAAGAGACCCAGTACTTC. Residues: CANGESVIAGPQETQYF. This chain joins TRBV10-2 and TRBJ2-5; 7 nucleotides agree with TRBD2. In germline, CDR1 is WSHSY, CDR2 SAAADI. This CDR3 spans 17 amino acids. J gave up 1 base and V 10 bases, and 18 bases lay outside the gene matches.